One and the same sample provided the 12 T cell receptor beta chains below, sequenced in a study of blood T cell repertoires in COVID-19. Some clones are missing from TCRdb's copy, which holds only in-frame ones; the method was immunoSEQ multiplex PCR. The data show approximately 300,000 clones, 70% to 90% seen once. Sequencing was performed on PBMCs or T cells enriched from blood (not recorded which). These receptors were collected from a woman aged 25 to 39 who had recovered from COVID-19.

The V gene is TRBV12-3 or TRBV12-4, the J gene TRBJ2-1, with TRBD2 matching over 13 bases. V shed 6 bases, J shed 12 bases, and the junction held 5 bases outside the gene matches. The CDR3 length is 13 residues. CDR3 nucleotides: TGTGCCAGCAGGGGGACTAGCGGGGTGGGGCAGTTCTTC. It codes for CASRGTSGVGQFF.

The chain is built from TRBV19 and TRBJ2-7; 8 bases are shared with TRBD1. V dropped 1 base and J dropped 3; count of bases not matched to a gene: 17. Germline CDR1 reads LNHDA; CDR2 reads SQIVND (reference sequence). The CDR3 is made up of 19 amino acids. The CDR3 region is CASSIVPGGAPFRNYEQYF. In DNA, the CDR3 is TGTGCCAGTAGTATAGTTCCAGGGGGCGCCCCGTTTCGGAACTACGAGCAGTACTTC.

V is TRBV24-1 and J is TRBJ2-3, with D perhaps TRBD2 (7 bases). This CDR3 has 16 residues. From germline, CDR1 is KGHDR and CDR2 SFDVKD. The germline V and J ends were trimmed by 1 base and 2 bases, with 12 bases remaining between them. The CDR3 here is CATSDLGGANTDTQYF. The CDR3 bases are TGTGCCACCAGTGATTTAGGGGGGGCGAACACAGATACGCAGTATTTT.

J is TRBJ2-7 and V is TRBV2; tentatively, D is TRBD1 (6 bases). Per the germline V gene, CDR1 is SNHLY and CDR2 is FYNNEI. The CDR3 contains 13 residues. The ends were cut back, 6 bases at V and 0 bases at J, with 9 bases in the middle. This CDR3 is CASRYRDSYEQYF. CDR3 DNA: TGTGCCAGCAGGTACAGGGACTCCTACGAGCAGTACTTC.

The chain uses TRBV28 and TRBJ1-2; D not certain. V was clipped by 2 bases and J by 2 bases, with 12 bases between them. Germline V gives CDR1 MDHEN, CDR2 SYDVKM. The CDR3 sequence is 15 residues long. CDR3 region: CASSLGRGGNYGYTF. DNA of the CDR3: TGTGCCAGCAGTTTAGGGCGCGGCGGGAACTATGGCTACACCTTC.

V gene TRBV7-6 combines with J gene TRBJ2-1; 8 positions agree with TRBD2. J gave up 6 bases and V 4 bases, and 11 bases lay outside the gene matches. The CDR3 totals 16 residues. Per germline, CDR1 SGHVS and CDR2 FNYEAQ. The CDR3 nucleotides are TGTGCCAGCAGCTCCAGATACGGGGGGGTGCGCAATGAGCAGTTCTTC. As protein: CASSSRYGGVRNEQFF.

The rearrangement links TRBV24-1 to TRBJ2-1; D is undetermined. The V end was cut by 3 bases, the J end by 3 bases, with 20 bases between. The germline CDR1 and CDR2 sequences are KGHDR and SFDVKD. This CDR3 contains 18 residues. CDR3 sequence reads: CATSDARPTLGSYNEQFF. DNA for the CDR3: TGTGCCACCAGTGATGCGCGGCCGACCCTTGGAAGCTACAATGAGCAGTTCTTC.

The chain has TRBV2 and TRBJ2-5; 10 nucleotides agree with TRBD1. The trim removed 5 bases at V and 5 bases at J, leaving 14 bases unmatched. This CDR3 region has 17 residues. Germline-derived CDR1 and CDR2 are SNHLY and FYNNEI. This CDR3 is CASSKQYLGQGTETQYF. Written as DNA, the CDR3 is TGTGCCAGCAGTAAACAATACCTGGGACAGGGGACGGAGACCCAGTACTTC.

CDR3 in amino acids: CASSLGRIATNEKLFF. CDR3 sequence (DNA): TGTGCCAGCAGTTTAGGCAGGATTGCAACTAATGAAAAACTGTTTTTT. V and J are TRBV28 and TRBJ1-4; D unclear. The germline V gene has CDR1 MDHEN and CDR2 SYDVKM. Trimming shortened V by 2 bases and J by 0 bases, and 10 bases separated the two germline ends. The CDR3 has 16 amino acids.

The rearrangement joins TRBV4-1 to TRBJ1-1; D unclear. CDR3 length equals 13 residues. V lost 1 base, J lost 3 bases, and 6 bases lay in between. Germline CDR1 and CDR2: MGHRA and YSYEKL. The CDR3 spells CASSQAVYTEAFF. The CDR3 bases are TGCGCCAGCAGCCAAGCGGTTTACACTGAAGCTTTCTTT.

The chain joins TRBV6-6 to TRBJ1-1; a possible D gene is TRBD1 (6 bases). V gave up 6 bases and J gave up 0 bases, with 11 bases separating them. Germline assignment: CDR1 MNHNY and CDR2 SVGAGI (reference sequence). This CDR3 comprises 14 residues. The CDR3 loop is CASRIRGLNTEAFF. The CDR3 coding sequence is TGTGCCAGCAGGATCAGGGGTCTGAACACTGAAGCTTTCTTT.

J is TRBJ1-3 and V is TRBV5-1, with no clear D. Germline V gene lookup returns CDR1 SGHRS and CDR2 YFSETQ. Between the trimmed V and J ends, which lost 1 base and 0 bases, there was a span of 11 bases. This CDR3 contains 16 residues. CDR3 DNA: TGCGCCAGCAGCTTGTACGGGGAGAGCTCTGGAAACACCATATATTTT. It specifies CASSLYGESSGNTIYF.